These 23 T cell receptor beta chains share one sample of origin, sequenced in a study of STAT5B mutations in CD4+ large granular lymphocyte leukemia. Clones were sequenced by immunoSEQ multiplex PCR, and TCRdb holds only the in-frame ones, with some missing. Here the sample spans about 40,000 clones, 81% being singletons. Sequencing input: CD4+ T cells from blood buffy coats. These receptors all stem from a human donor in good health.

The chain combines TRBV29-1 with TRBJ2-1, with D uncertain. Per germline, CDR1 SQVTM and CDR2 ANQGSEA. This CDR3 region has 12 residues. Trimming took off 3 bases at V and 4 bases at J, with 7 bases between the two ends. For the CDR3, the DNA is TGCAGCGTTGAGGGGTTATACAATGAGCAGTTCTTC. Its protein product is CSVEGLYNEQFF.

The chain has TRBV13 and TRBJ2-7; D is perhaps TRBD2 (6 bases). This CDR3 spans 16 amino acids. The V gene lost 1 base and the J gene lost 5 bases, with 18 bases spanning the gap. Germline loops: CDR1 PRHDT, CDR2 FYEKMQ (reference sequence). CDR3 region: CASSLERAAARDEQYF. In DNA form, the CDR3 reads TGTGCCAGCAGCTTAGAGCGGGCGGCCGCTCGGGACGAGCAGTACTTC.

The chain recombines TRBV7-9 with TRBJ1-1, with TRBD1 matching 8 bases. The junction had 4 bases not matched to a gene; V was cut back by 3 bases and J by 7 bases. Germline V CDR1 and CDR2: SEHNR, FQNEAQ (reference sequence). CDR3 length: 13 residues. CDR3: CASSFQGANEAFF. The CDR3 bases are TGTGCCAGCAGCTTTCAGGGGGCTAATGAAGCTTTCTTT.

V is TRBV18 and J is TRBJ2-7; 7 bases agree with TRBD1. Germline trimming cut 3 bases from V and 0 bases from J; bases unmatched to any gene: 2. The CDR3 is 14 residues long. Looked up from germline, CDR1 is KGHSH and CDR2 is LQKENI. The CDR3 DNA reads as TGTGCCAGCTCACCGGGACAGCACTCCTACGAGCAGTACTTC. Amino acid sequence: CASSPGQHSYEQYF.

This CDR3 reads CASSLGRQGEKGGYTF. DNA for the CDR3: TGCGCCAGCAGCTTGGGCCGACAGGGGGAAAAAGGTGGCTACACCTTC. This sequence joins TRBV5-1 and TRBJ1-2; 9 bases fit TRBD1. After removal of 0 bases from V and 7 bases from J, the junction contained 10 bases not matched to a gene. Germline V gene data show CDR1 as SGHRS and CDR2 as YFSETQ. The CDR3 has 16 amino acids.

CDR3 sequence reads: CASSQGLNQPQHF. In DNA, the CDR3 is TGTGCCAGCAGCCAAGGACTGAATCAGCCCCAGCATTTT. V gene TRBV4-2 combines with J gene TRBJ1-5; D is uncertain. Germline values: CDR1 LGHNA, CDR2 YNFKEQ. This CDR3 is 13 amino acids long. Between the trimmed V and J ends, which lost 1 base and 4 bases, there was a span of 5 bases.

The chain is built from TRBV5-6 and TRBJ1-4; D is unresolved. V lost 0 bases and J 10 bases, leaving 16 bases between the germline ends. Germline CDR1 SGHDT, CDR2 YYEEEE. The length of the CDR3 is 15 residues. The CDR3 region is CASSLAWGSSAKLFF. The CDR3 DNA follows: TGTGCCAGCAGCTTGGCCTGGGGAAGCTCCGCAAAACTGTTTTTT.

This chain uses TRBV18 with TRBJ2-1, with D perhaps matching TRBD1 or TRBD2 (5 bases each). Germline CDR1 reads KGHSH; CDR2 reads LQKENI. Trimming removed 3 bases at V and 9 bases at J, with 18 bases between. The CDR3 is 15 amino acids. This chain's CDR3 is CASSPPGRQLGEQFF. The DNA for the CDR3 is TGTGCCAGCTCACCCCCGGGACGCCAATTGGGTGAGCAGTTCTTC.

The chain uses TRBV30 and TRBJ1-3, with 7 bases identical to TRBD1. This CDR3 contains 14 residues. Losses at the gene ends were 5 bases for V and 2 bases for J; bases not matched to a gene: 6. CDR1 and CDR2 (germline): GTSNPN, SVGIG (reference sequence). CDR3 residues: CAWGAGTAGNTIYF. The CDR3 DNA is TGTGCCTGGGGGGCTGGGACAGCTGGAAACACCATATATTTT.

V is TRBV30 and J is TRBJ1-2; no clear D. The V end lost 1 base, the J end lost 6 bases, and 21 bases lay between the germline ends. The CDR3 length is 16 residues. The germline V gene encodes CDR1 GTSNPN and CDR2 SVGIG (reference sequence). As DNA, the CDR3 is TGTGCCTGGAGTGAAGTATATTCAACTTATGGTCATGGCTACACCTTC. The encoded protein is CAWSEVYSTYGHGYTF.

This chain joins TRBV5-4 and TRBJ2-7; D is perhaps TRBD1 (6 bases). V dropped 4 bases and J dropped 2 bases, with 13 bases sitting between them. CDR3 length: 14 residues. Per the germline V gene, CDR1 is SGHNT and CDR2 is YYREEE (reference sequence). CDR3 DNA sequence: TGTGCCAGCAGCGACCAGGGGTCCCCCTACGAGCAGTACTTC. This gives the protein CASSDQGSPYEQYF. The full variable domain, in which reference TRBV5-4 and TRBJ2-7 provide the parts outside the CDR3, is ETGVTQSPTHLIKTRGQQVTLRCSSQSGHNTVSWYQQALGQGPQFIFQYYREEENGRGNFPPRFSGLQFPNYSSELNVNALELDDSALYLCASSDQGSPYEQYFGPGTRLTVT.

This chain uses TRBV5-6 with TRBJ1-2; D unresolved. Trimming removed 3 bases at V and 4 bases at J, with 13 bases between. Per germline, CDR1 SGHDT and CDR2 YYEEEE. The CDR3 totals 14 residues. The CDR3 sequence: CASSSGSPGYGYTF. The CDR3, as DNA: TGTGCCAGCAGCTCCGGGTCTCCTGGCTATGGCTACACCTTC.

The chain links TRBV18 to TRBJ2-7, with 7 positions matching TRBD2. Germline V gene data show CDR1 as KGHSH and CDR2 as LQKENI. Germline trimming cut 4 bases from V and 4 bases from J; bases unmatched to any gene: 10. The length of the CDR3 is 15 residues. The CDR3 sequence: CASSRGGGPYYEQYF. In DNA form, the CDR3 reads TGTGCCAGCTCACGCGGCGGGGGTCCTTATTACGAGCAGTACTTC.

V and J are TRBV9 and TRBJ2-1; 8 bases fit TRBD2. This CDR3 is built from 17 residues. Trimming took 0 bases from V and 8 from J; bases not matched to a gene: 13. CDR1 is SGDLS, CDR2 YYNGEE, per germline. The CDR3 reads CASSVGEGTRGWYEQFF. DNA of the CDR3: TGTGCCAGCAGCGTAGGTGAAGGGACTAGGGGGTGGTATGAGCAGTTCTTC. Combining the CDR3 with reference TRBV9 and TRBJ2-1 gives the whole variable domain DSGVTQTPKHLITATGQRVTLRCSPRSGDLSVYWYQQSLDQGLQFLIQYYNGEERAKGNILERFSAQQFPDLHSELNLSSLELGDSALYFCASSVGEGTRGWYEQFFGPGTRLTVL.

The chain carries TRBV29-1 and TRBJ2-5, with D possibly TRBD1 on 6 matching bases. The CDR3 length is 12 residues. Germline CDR1 and CDR2: SQVTM and ANQGSEA. Trimming removed 1 base at V and 5 bases at J, with 8 bases between. The CDR3 reads CSVEAGAETQYF. In nucleotides, the CDR3 is TGCAGCGTTGAAGCAGGGGCGGAGACCCAGTACTTC.

The chain uses TRBV6-1 and TRBJ2-1; TRBD2 agrees at 9 bases. Germline V CDR1 and CDR2: MNHNS, SASEGT. Losses at the gene ends were 3 bases for V and 11 bases for J; bases not matched to a gene: 8. The CDR3 spans 14 residues. CDR3 coding DNA: TGTGCCAGCAGTGAGGGGCCCGGGACTAGCCAGCAGTTCTTC. Protein: CASSEGPGTSQQFF.

V is TRBV15 and J is TRBJ1-1; D remains unclear. In germline, CDR1 is LNHNV, CDR2 YYDKDF (reference sequence). The CDR3 covers 13 residues. The V end was cut by 4 bases, the J end by 0 bases, with 6 bases between. CDR3 residues: CATSKQVNTEAFF. The DNA for the CDR3 is TGTGCCACCAGCAAGCAGGTGAACACTGAAGCTTTCTTT.

A word on this clone: In this CDR3 the conserved last residue, phenylalanine or tryptophan, is missing, so a read error is likely. Because the CDR3's place on the DNA is in doubt, the DNA is left out and the CDR3 is given as listed by TCRdb. V gene TRBV12-5 combines with J gene TRBJ2-3; TRBD2 is the table's D call, not checked against the DNA. The CDR3 is 13 amino acids in total, end residues counted. Per the germline V gene, CDR1 is LGHNT and CDR2 is FRNRAP. This CDR3 reads CASGLVLNYQLHY.

The V and J genes are TRBV4-1 and TRBJ2-5; D is unresolved. The CDR3 extends over 14 amino acids. Trimming cost V 0 bases and J 2 bases, with 7 bases left between them. CDR1 is MGHRA, CDR2 YSYEKL, per germline. For the CDR3, the DNA is TGCGCCAGCAGCCAAGATCCCCGGCAAGAGACCCAGTACTTC. This codes for CASSQDPRQETQYF.

A few counts support this clone. This chain uses TRBV11-1 with TRBJ2-7; TRBD1 matches 7 bases. The CDR3 runs to 15 residues. Germline CDR1 and CDR2: SGHAT and FQDESV (reference sequence). J gave up 3 bases and V 6 bases, and 11 bases lay outside the gene matches. The CDR3: CASSFGTAVLYEQYF. The CDR3 DNA reads as TGTGCCAGCAGTTTCGGGACAGCTGTTCTCTACGAGCAGTACTTC.

V and J are TRBV19 and TRBJ2-5, with 9 bases aligning to TRBD2. Germline CDR1 LNHDA, CDR2 SQIVND (reference sequence). V shed 1 base and J 1 base; nucleotides not matched to a gene: 10. This CDR3 has 18 residues. The DNA of the CDR3 is TGTGCCAGTAGTATAGGGACTAGCGTTCTGGGGGCCCAAGAGACCCAGTACTTC. This encodes CASSIGTSVLGAQETQYF. Looking up the rest from reference TRBV19 and TRBJ2-5 gives the full variable domain: DGGITQSPKYLFRKEGQNVTLSCEQNLNHDAMYWYRQDPGQGLRLIYYSQIVNDFQKGDIAEGYSVSREKKESFPLTVTSAQKNPTAFYLCASSIGTSVLGAQETQYFGPGTRLLVL.

CDR3 sequence (DNA): TGTGCCAGCAGCGTAGACCCCGGCAAGGGGGTCTACGAGCAGTACTTC. Translated: CASSVDPGKGVYEQYF. The rearrangement joins TRBV9 to TRBJ2-7, with a weak D call TRBD1 (6 bases). Per germline, CDR1 SGDLS and CDR2 YYNGEE. The CDR3 consists of 16 residues. Between the trimmed V and J ends, which lost 0 bases and 3 bases, there was a span of 16 bases.

In this sample, this clone turned up once. The chain joins TRBV19 to TRBJ1-4; tentatively, D is TRBD1 (6 bases). Germline-derived CDR1 and CDR2 are LNHDA and SQIVND (reference sequence). CDR3 length equals 13 residues. The germline V and J ends were trimmed by 8 bases and 3 bases, with 10 bases remaining between them. CDR3 DNA sequence: TGTGCCAGTGCAGGGGCGGCTAATGAAAAACTGTTTTTT. It codes for CASAGAANEKLFF.